Following are 25 T cell receptor beta chains from one sample sequenced in a study of T cell responses to AZD1222 COVID-19 vaccine. Clones were sequenced by immunoSEQ multiplex PCR, and TCRdb holds only the in-frame ones, with some missing. The table shows around 100,000 clones, with about 93% occurring only once. Source: peripheral blood, taken on day 0 of AZD1222 vaccination. Every receptor here comes from an adult in good health.

The J gene is TRBJ2-2, the V gene TRBV2, with no clear D. This CDR3 is 10 amino acids long. Trimming left V 3 bases short and J 7 bases short, with 0 bases between. The germline V gene encodes CDR1 SNHLY and CDR2 FYNNEI. The CDR3 region is CASSDGELFF. CDR3 coding DNA: TGTGCCAGCAGTGACGGGGAGCTGTTTTTT.

The V gene is TRBV19, the J gene TRBJ1-5, with 10 bases that match TRBD1. V gave up 7 bases and J gave up 1 base; unmatched junction bases: 1. The CDR3 extends over 14 amino acids. Germline V lookup: CDR1 LNHDA, CDR2 SQIVND (reference sequence). CDR3 nucleotide sequence: TGTGCCAGTACGGACAGGGGGAGCAATCAGCCCCAGCATTTT. Encoded protein: CASTDRGSNQPQHF.

The CDR3 DNA sequence: TGTGCCAGCTCACCCCGGACAGGGTGGGAGACCCAGTACTTC. Translated, it gives CASSPRTGWETQYF. The V call is TRBV18, the J call TRBJ2-5; 8 positions agree with TRBD1. Germline trimming cut 3 bases from V and 5 bases from J; bases unmatched to any gene: 5. CDR1 is KGHSH and CDR2 is LQKENI in the germline V gene. This CDR3 comprises 14 residues. Drawing the rest from reference TRBV18 and TRBJ2-5, the complete variable domain is NAGVMQNPRHLVRRRGQEARLRCSPMKGHSHVYWYRQLPEEGLKFMVYLQKENIIDESGMPKERFSAEFPKEGPSILRIQQVVRGDSAAYFCASSPRTGWETQYFGPGTRLLVL.

The chain uses TRBV3-1 (or the pseudogene TRBV3-2) and TRBJ2-1; 7 nucleotides agree with TRBD2. Germline V gene lookup returns CDR1 LGHDT and CDR2 YNNKEL (reference sequence). CDR3 length: 17 residues. V lost 1 base to trimming and J lost 0 bases; unmatched junction nucleotides: 6. The chain's CDR3 is CASSQVPLADSYNEQFF. CDR3 bases: TGTGCCAGCAGCCAAGTCCCGCTAGCGGACTCCTACAATGAGCAGTTCTTC.

CDR3 sequence reads: CASSLGYEQYF. As DNA, the CDR3 is TGTGCCAGCAGTTTGGGATACGAGCAGTACTTC. V is TRBV27 and J is TRBJ2-7, with D uncertain. Germline CDR1 is MNHEY and CDR2 is SMNVEV (reference sequence). V lost 3 bases and J lost 4, with 4 bases in between. CDR3 length: 11 residues.

This clone is a singleton in its sample. The chain couples TRBV2 to TRBJ2-2, with TRBD1 identical over 7 bases. Losses at the gene ends were 4 bases for V and 1 base for J; bases not matched to a gene: 24. The CDR3 is 22 residues long. Germline lookup yields CDR1 SNHLY and CDR2 FYNNEI. DNA of the CDR3: TGTGCCAGCAGTGGTAGCCCCCCCAATAAGACAGGGTTGGGTCGGAACACCGGGGAGCTGTTTTTT. This translates into CASSGSPPNKTGLGRNTGELFF.

The gene calls are TRBV5-1 and TRBJ2-7; possible D gene TRBD1, 6 bases. Germline CDR1 and CDR2: SGHRS and YFSETQ. This CDR3 is 15 amino acids long. V dropped 3 bases and J dropped 3 bases, with 16 bases sitting between them. CDR3 sequence reads: CASSWETGTNYEQYF. The CDR3 DNA is TGCGCCAGCAGCTGGGAAACCGGGACAAACTACGAGCAGTACTTC.

A few counts support this clone. The J gene is TRBJ2-7, the V gene TRBV6-2 or TRBV6-3; the match to TRBD1 covers 7 bases. CDR1 MNHEY and CDR2 SVGEGT come from the germline V gene. The CDR3 is 12 amino acids. Trimming at V came to 5 bases and at J to 6 bases, leaving 4 bases not matched to a gene. The CDR3 DNA is TGTGCCAGCAGTGACAGGGTTGGCGAGCAGTACTTC. It is translated as CASSDRVGEQYF.

This clone was detected only once. The chain joins TRBV5-1 to TRBJ2-1; 11 nucleotides match TRBD1. Germline V gene lookup returns CDR1 SGHRS and CDR2 YFSETQ. The V gene end was trimmed by 3 bases and the J gene end by 7 bases; junction bases not matched to a gene: 9. The CDR3 is made up of 16 amino acids. For the CDR3, the DNA is TGCGCCAGCAGCTCACCGGGGACAGGGGGAAGGAATGAGCAGTTCTTC. It is translated as CASSSPGTGGRNEQFF.

The chain has TRBV24-1 and TRBJ1-5; D ambiguous. Trimming shortened V by 1 base and J by 6 bases, and 6 bases separated the two germline ends. Germline CDR1 is KGHDR and CDR2 is SFDVKD. This CDR3 has 13 residues. The CDR3 DNA is TGTGCCACCAGTGATTTTTTAGGTCAGCCCCAGCATTTT. Translated: CATSDFLGQPQHF.

The chain uses TRBV19 and TRBJ2-5; possible D gene TRBD2, 6 bases. The length of the CDR3 is 13 residues. Trimming shortened V by 6 bases and J by 5 bases, and 13 bases separated the two germline ends. Germline CDR1 LNHDA, CDR2 SQIVND (reference sequence). CDR3 nucleotides: TGTGCCAGTAGGGGGCTAGCGTTCGAGACCCAGTACTTC. Encoded protein: CASRGLAFETQYF.

This clone was picked up one time. The chain uses TRBV6-2 or TRBV6-3 and TRBJ1-1, with TRBD1 matching over 9 bases. V shed 6 bases and J 4 bases; nucleotides not matched to a gene: 6. This CDR3 comprises 14 residues. The germline V gene encodes CDR1 MNHEY and CDR2 SVGEGT. The CDR3 region has the DNA TGTGCCAGCAGCCGCCTGACAGGGGGCACTGAAGCTTTCTTT. This encodes CASSRLTGGTEAFF.

The chain links TRBV7-9 to TRBJ1-1; D unresolved. CDR1 is SEHNR and CDR2 is FQNEAQ in the germline V gene (reference sequence). The V end lost 7 bases, the J end lost 4 bases, and 7 bases lay between the germline ends. The CDR3 contains 11 residues. The CDR3 loop reads CASISGTEAFF. DNA for the CDR3: TGTGCCAGCATTTCGGGCACTGAAGCTTTCTTT. The whole variable domain, remainder taken from reference TRBV7-9 and TRBJ1-1, is DTGVSQNPRHKITKRGQNVTFRCDPISEHNRLYWYRQTLGQGPEFLTYFQNEAQLEKSRLLSDRFSAERPKGSFSTLEIQRTEQGDSAMYLCASISGTEAFFGQGTRLTVV.

This chain connects TRBV19 to TRBJ1-3; D perhaps matches TRBD1 (5 bases). The CDR3 has 14 amino acids. Looked up from germline, CDR1 is LNHDA and CDR2 is SQIVND (reference sequence). The V and J ends lost 8 bases and 1 base respectively, with 12 bases between them. As DNA, the CDR3 is TGTGCCAGTTGGGGCCTGGCGTCTGGAAACACCATATATTTT. It encodes CASWGLASGNTIYF. The full variable domain, its missing parts supplied by reference TRBV19 and TRBJ1-3, is DGGITQSPKYLFRKEGQNVTLSCEQNLNHDAMYWYRQDPGQGLRLIYYSQIVNDFQKGDIAEGYSVSREKKESFPLTVTSAQKNPTAFYLCASWGLASGNTIYFGEGSWLTVV.

This rearrangement joins TRBV18 to TRBJ1-2, with 7 bases that match TRBD1. The CDR3 contains 13 residues. V lost 5 bases and J lost 8; bases outside the gene matches: 8. The germline V gene has CDR1 KGHSH and CDR2 LQKENI. CDR3 nucleotide sequence: TGTGCCAGCTCAGCCGACAGGGTGAGGGGCTACACCTTC. It codes for CASSADRVRGYTF.

The J gene is TRBJ2-5, the V gene TRBV7-9; 13 nucleotides agree with TRBD2. The CDR3 runs 19 residues. The V and J ends lost 3 bases and 2 bases, in that order; junction bases with no gene match: 12. Germline CDR1 and CDR2: SEHNR and FQNEAQ (reference sequence). This chain's CDR3 is CASSFPQIGTSGDQETQYF. The CDR3 DNA reads as TGTGCCAGCAGCTTCCCGCAGATCGGGACTAGCGGGGATCAAGAGACCCAGTACTTC.

The CDR3 sequence is CASSGLGVNYGYTF. As DNA, the CDR3 is TGCGCCAGCAGTGGTCTCGGGGTTAACTATGGCTACACCTTC. The chain carries TRBV10-1 and TRBJ1-2; D unclear. Germline V gene lookup returns CDR1 WNHNN and CDR2 SYGVQD (reference sequence). The CDR3 totals 14 residues. V shed 4 bases and J shed 1 base, with 10 bases lying between them.

V usage is TRBV7-2 and J usage is TRBJ1-1, with a possible D match to TRBD1 (5 bases). CDR3 length: 19 residues. From germline, CDR1 is SGHTA and CDR2 FQGNSA. Trimming shortened V by 0 bases and J by 1 base, and 21 bases separated the two germline ends. The CDR3 loop is CASSLAPQGRVMRNTEAFF. The CDR3 DNA follows: TGTGCCAGCAGCTTAGCGCCCCAGGGCCGCGTCATGAGGAACACTGAAGCTTTCTTT.

This chain joins TRBV5-1 and TRBJ1-2, with no clear D. The germline gives CDR1 SGHRS, CDR2 YFSETQ. The CDR3 is 14 amino acids. The V end was cut by 3 bases, the J end by 5 bases, with 14 bases between. The CDR3 DNA reads as TGCGCCAGCAGCTGGGAGGGAAAAGGTTATGGCTACACCTTC. Translation: CASSWEGKGYGYTF.

J is TRBJ2-5 and V is TRBV27; 10 positions agree with TRBD2. Germline lookup yields CDR1 MNHEY and CDR2 SMNVEV (reference sequence). V shed 5 bases, J shed 5 bases, and the junction held 11 bases outside the gene matches. The CDR3 is made up of 16 amino acids. The CDR3 region is CASSRTSGAPGETQYF. DNA for the CDR3: TGTGCCAGCAGTCGGACTAGCGGAGCCCCAGGGGAGACCCAGTACTTC.

The chain carries TRBV5-1 and TRBJ1-1; weak D call: TRBD1 (6 bases). The CDR3 sequence is 14 residues long. Deletions cut 3 bases from V and 4 bases from J, with 13 bases between. Per germline, CDR1 SGHRS and CDR2 YFSETQ. The CDR3 loop reads CASSSRTGSTEAFF. The CDR3 bases are TGCGCCAGCAGCTCACGCACAGGGAGCACTGAAGCTTTCTTT.

This chain links TRBV9 with TRBJ2-3; D may be TRBD1 or TRBD2 (5 bases each). The CDR3 runs to 14 residues. Trimming cost V 1 base and J 4 bases, with 10 bases left between them. Germline V lookup: CDR1 SGDLS, CDR2 YYNGEE. The CDR3 sequence is CASSVRGAPDTQYF. Written as DNA, the CDR3 is TGTGCCAGCAGCGTACGGGGCGCCCCAGATACGCAGTATTTT.

J is TRBJ2-1 and V is TRBV6-5; D gene ambiguous. The V gene's germline CDR1 is MNHEY and CDR2 SVGAGI. The CDR3 runs 13 residues. Trimming took off 5 bases at V and 7 bases at J, with 12 bases between the two ends. CDR3 in DNA: TGTGCCAGCAGTCCAAGGGTAAATAATGAGCAGTTCTTC. It encodes CASSPRVNNEQFF.

The rearrangement links TRBV2 to TRBJ2-2, with 8 bases lining up with TRBD2. CDR3 length: 17 amino acids. J was trimmed by 3 bases and V by 5 bases; bases with no gene match: 11. CDR1 and CDR2 from the germline V gene are SNHLY and FYNNEI. CDR3 coding DNA: TGTGCCAGCAGTAGTCGACTAGCGAACGAATACACCGGGGAGCTGTTTTTT. This translates into CASSSRLANEYTGELFF.

The V gene is TRBV27, the J gene TRBJ1-6, with D unclear. The CDR3 has 17 amino acids. Per the germline V gene, CDR1 is MNHEY and CDR2 is SMNVEV (reference sequence). Trimming pared 4 bases from V and 0 bases from J, leaving 13 bases between. Here the CDR3 reads CASSSVKQSSYNSPLHF. The CDR3, as DNA: TGTGCCAGCAGTTCCGTGAAGCAGAGCTCCTATAATTCACCCCTCCACTTT.